This T cell receptor beta chain was captured by sequencing in a study of blood T cells in healthy people across ages. Study-level findings and limits: In long-lived donors, naive CD4+ cell counts and diversity exceeded those of aged donors.

CDR1 is SGHVS and CDR2 is FQNEAQ in the germline V gene. After removal of 9 bases from V and 4 bases from J, the junction contained 14 bases not matched to a gene. This CDR3 region has 16 residues. With a J-beta primer mix and a sample-barcoded 5' primer, a second PCR ran about 6 to 11 cycles. TCRdb reprocessed the 5' RACE reads with MiXCR, giving one entry per CDR3 protein. The data contain approximately 320,000 distinct CDR3 sequences, roughly a quarter of them singletons. A note on this clonotype: Its antigen is undetermined.

Sequencing was carried out using blood. The chain couples TRBV7-8 to TRBJ2-3, with TRBD2 matching 9 bases. The origin of this receptor is a woman in her seventies in good health. The chain's CDR3 is CASGRVAGGRSDTQYF. The CDR3 DNA follows: TGTGCCAGTGGCCGTGTGGCGGGGGGGCGCTCAGATACGCAGTATTTT.